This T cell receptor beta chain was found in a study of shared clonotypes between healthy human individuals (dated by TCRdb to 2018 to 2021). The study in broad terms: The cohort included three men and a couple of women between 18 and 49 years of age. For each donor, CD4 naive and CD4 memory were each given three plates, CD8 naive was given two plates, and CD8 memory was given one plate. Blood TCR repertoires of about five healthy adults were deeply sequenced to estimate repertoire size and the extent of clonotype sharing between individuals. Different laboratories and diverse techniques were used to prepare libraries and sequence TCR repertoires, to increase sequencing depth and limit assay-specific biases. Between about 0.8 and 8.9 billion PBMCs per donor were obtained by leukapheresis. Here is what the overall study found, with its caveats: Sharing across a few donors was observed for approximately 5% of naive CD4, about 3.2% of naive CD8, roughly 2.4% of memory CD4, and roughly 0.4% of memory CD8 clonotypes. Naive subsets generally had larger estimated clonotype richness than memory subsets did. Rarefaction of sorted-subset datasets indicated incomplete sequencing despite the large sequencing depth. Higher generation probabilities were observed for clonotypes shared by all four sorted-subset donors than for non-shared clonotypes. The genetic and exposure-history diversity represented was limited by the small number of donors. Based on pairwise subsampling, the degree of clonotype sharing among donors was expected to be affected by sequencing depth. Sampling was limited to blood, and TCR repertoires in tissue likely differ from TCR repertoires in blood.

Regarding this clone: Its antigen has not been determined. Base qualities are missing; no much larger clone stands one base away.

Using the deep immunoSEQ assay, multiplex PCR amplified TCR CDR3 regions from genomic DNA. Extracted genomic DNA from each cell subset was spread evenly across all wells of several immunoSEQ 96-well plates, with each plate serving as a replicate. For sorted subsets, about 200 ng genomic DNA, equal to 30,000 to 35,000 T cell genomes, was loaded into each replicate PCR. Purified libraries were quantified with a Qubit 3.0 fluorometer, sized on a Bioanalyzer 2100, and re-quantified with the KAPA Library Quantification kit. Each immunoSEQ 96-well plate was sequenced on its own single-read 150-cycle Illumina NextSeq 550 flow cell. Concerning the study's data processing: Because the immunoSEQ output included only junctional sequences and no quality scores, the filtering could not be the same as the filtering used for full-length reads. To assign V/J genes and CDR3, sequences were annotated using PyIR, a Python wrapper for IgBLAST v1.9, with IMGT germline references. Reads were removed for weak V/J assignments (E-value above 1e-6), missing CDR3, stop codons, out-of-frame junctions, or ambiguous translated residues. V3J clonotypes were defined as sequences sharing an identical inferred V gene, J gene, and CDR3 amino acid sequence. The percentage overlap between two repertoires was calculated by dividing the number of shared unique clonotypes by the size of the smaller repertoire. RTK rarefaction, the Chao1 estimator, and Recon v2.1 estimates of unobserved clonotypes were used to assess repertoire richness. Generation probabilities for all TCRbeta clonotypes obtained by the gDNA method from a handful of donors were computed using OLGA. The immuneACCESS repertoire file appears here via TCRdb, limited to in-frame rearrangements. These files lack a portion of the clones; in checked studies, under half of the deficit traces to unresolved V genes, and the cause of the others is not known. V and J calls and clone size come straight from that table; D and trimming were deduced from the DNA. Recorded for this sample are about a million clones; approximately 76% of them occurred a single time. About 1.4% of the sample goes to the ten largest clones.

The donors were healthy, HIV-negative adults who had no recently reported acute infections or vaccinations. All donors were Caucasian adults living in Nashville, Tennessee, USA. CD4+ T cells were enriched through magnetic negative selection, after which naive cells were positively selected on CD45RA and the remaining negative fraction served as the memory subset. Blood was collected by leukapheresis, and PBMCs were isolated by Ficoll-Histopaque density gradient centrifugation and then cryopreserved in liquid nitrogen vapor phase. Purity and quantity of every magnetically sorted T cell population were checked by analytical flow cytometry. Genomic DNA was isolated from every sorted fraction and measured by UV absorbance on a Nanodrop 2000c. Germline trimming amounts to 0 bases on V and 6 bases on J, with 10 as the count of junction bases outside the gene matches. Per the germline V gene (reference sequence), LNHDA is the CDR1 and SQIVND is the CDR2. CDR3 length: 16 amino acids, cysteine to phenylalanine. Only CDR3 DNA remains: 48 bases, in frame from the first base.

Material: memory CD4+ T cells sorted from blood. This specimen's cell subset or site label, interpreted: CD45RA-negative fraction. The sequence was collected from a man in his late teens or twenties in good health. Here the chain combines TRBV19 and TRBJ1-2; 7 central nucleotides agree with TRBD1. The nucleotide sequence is TGTGCCAGTAGTATAGATCCCCTCGAGGGGGCAAATGGCTACACCTTC. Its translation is CASSIDPLEGANGYTF.